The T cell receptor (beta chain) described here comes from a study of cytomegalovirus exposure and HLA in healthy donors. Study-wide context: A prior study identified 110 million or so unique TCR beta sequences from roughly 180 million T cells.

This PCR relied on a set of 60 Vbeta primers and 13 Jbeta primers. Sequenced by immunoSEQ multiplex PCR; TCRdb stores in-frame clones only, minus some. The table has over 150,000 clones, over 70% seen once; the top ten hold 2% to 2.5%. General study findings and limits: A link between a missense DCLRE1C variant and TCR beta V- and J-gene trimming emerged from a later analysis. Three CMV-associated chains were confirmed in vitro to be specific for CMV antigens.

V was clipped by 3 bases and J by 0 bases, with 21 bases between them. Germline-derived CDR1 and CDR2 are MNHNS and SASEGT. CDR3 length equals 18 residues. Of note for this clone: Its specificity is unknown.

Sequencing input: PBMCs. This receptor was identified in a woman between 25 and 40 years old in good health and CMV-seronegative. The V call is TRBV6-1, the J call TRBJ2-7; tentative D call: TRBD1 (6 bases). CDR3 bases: TGTGCCAGCAGTGAGCATAGGCCAACAGGGACCAGCTCCTACGAGCAGTACTTC. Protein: CASSEHRPTGTSSYEQYF.